One TCR beta chain is described in this entry. The antigen remains unidentified. The CDR3 end is not reached by the read, which stops 3 residues before it; the germline J gene fills it in. The sample belongs to a study of Tregs in tolerant kidney transplant recipients. Study-wide results and caveats: Expanding Tregs on activated donor B cells appeared to best identify donor-specific TCRbeta clones. For some patients, primers changed over time, blocking nucleotide-level comparison.

Using immunoSEQ multiplex PCR, the repertoire was profiled, and TCRdb retains in-frame clones only, with some absent. The sample totals 25,000 to 40,000 clones. The nonmyeloablative bone marrow transplants came from related graft donors, with transient mixed chimerism. CD4+CD25+CD127- Tregs, CD4+CD25- non-Tregs, CD4 and CD8 cells were sorted. The V gene's germline CDR1 is LNHDA and CDR2 SQIVND (reference sequence). This CDR3 has 14 residues. The J segment lost 0 bases and the V segment lost 9 bases, leaving 7 bases of the junction unmatched. The V gene is TRBV19, the J gene TRBJ1-1; 7 bases are a match to TRBD1. The source is a human patient who received a combined kidney and bone marrow transplant. Certain T cells may be donor cells from the graft. Sequenced here: CD4+ T cells from blood (PBMCs), sampled 24 months after the transplant. CDR3 bases read: TGTGCCAGCCTCCGGGACAGCTTGAACACTGAA. Translating gives CASLRDSLNTE. The full CDR3 protein is CASLRDSLNTEAFF.